The sequence of this TCR beta chain was determined in a study of blood T cell repertoires in COVID-19. In the study overall: The study drew acute and convalescent COVID-19 samples from the United States, Italy and Spain. PBMCs, B-cell-depleted T cells, or T cells provided the cDNA or gDNA that made up the material.

Original analysis: Cell counts per sample came from amplifying reference gene primers. Repertoires were generated with immunoSEQ multiplex PCR, while TCRdb's copy carries only in-frame clones and drops some. That table supplies the V and J calls and clone size; D and trimming were determined from the DNA. Of 80,000 to 95,000 clones in the sample, more than 75% were seen once. In germline, CDR1 is LGHNA, CDR2 YNFKEQ. J lost 7 bases, V lost 4 bases, and 10 bases had no gene match. The CDR3 has 18 residues. This TCR was sampled from a human donor in a cohort sampled during active COVID-19. Sequenced material: peripheral blood. The chain employs TRBV4-2 and TRBJ2-1; 16 bases are shared with TRBD2. CDR3 sequence: CASSLPGTSGGAGNEQFF. The CDR3 coding sequence is TGTGCCAGCAGCCTGCCCGGGACTAGCGGGGGGGCGGGTAATGAGCAGTTCTTC.